The 29 T cell receptor beta chains below come from one sample, sequenced in a study of shared clonotypes between healthy human individuals. Clones were sequenced by immunoSEQ multiplex PCR, and TCRdb holds only the in-frame ones, with some missing. The repertoire includes about 2.4 million clones, over 85% of them detected once, and roughly 0.39% sits in the top ten. The specimen was naive CD4+ T cells from PBMCs. Noted subset: CD45RA+ positively selected. All receptors come from a man between 18 and 35 years old in good health. Some clones in this sample may be carry-over from other donors' samples.

The rearrangement uses TRBV9 and TRBJ2-1, with D perhaps matching TRBD2 (6 bases). Germline CDR1 reads SGDLS; CDR2 reads YYNGEE. V was shortened by 0 bases and J by 4 bases, with 11 bases between the two germline ends. The CDR3 totals 15 residues. The CDR3 loop is CASSVGDSLYNEQFF. The CDR3, as DNA: TGTGCCAGCAGCGTAGGGGACTCTCTGTACAATGAGCAGTTCTTC.

The chain has TRBV10-3 and TRBJ1-1; a possible D gene is TRBD1 (5 bases). Trimming stripped 6 bases from V and 6 bases from J, with 14 bases between. The CDR3 runs 13 residues. The germline V gene encodes CDR1 ENHRY and CDR2 SYGVKD. CDR3 residues: CAIRQGGEAEAFF. In DNA form, the CDR3 reads TGTGCCATCAGGCAGGGTGGGGAGGCTGAAGCTTTCTTT.

This chain links TRBV4-1 with TRBJ2-1, with 12 bases aligning to TRBD2. Trimming at V came to 0 bases and at J to 10 bases, leaving 13 bases not matched to a gene. CDR3 length: 18 amino acids. The germline gives CDR1 MGHRA, CDR2 YSYEKL. CDR3 region: CASSQDPGRLAGGGEQFF. The CDR3 bases are TGCGCCAGCAGCCAAGACCCCGGACGGCTAGCGGGAGGGGGAGAGCAGTTCTTC.

The chain recombines TRBV29-1 with TRBJ1-1; D is perhaps TRBD1 (5 bases). CDR3 length: 11 amino acids. The germline V and J ends were trimmed by 7 bases and 11 bases, with 17 bases remaining between them. Germline values: CDR1 SQVTM, CDR2 ANQGSEA. CDR3 nucleotide sequence: TGCAGCGGGGTTACGGGACTTGGCGCTTTCTTT. Its translation is CSGVTGLGAFF.

CDR3 DNA sequence: TGTGCCACCCGGGAATTGAACACTGAAGCTTTCTTT. Translated: CATRELNTEAFF. The genes are TRBV2 and TRBJ1-1, with D unresolved. With 10 bases removed from V and 0 bases from J, the gap between germline ends came to 9 bases. Germline CDR1 SNHLY, CDR2 FYNNEI. The CDR3 is 12 residues long.

CDR3 in DNA: TGTGCCAGCAGCGGGAAGGCTAGCGGGAGTGGAAATGAGCAGTTCTTC. It codes for CASSGKASGSGNEQFF. V is TRBV9 and J is TRBJ2-1; 10 nucleotides line up with TRBD2. Germline-derived CDR1 and CDR2 are SGDLS and YYNGEE. This CDR3 region has 16 residues. V was clipped by 3 bases and J by 7 bases; unmatched bases: 10.

The chain has TRBV7-2 and TRBJ2-3, with unresolved D. CDR3 length: 15 amino acids. CDR1 and CDR2 (germline): SGHTA, FQGNSA. Trimming took 5 bases from V and 0 from J, leaving 12 bases between them. The CDR3 DNA reads TGTGCCAGCAGCCCCTGGTTCGTTAGCACAGATACGCAGTATTTT. Translating gives CASSPWFVSTDTQYF.

The chain links TRBV5-1 to TRBJ1-1; D is unclear. Germline lookup yields CDR1 SGHRS and CDR2 YFSETQ. There are 13 residues in the CDR3. V lost 6 bases, J lost 7 bases, and 16 bases lay in between. The CDR3 bases are TGCGCCAGCACCACGCTGTTGGGGAATGAAGCTTTCTTT. Amino acid sequence: CASTTLLGNEAFF.

The CDR3 sequence is CASSTTVYGYTF. The CDR3 DNA reads TGTGCCAGTAGTACCACAGTATATGGCTACACCTTC. The chain links TRBV19 to TRBJ1-2; D is uncertain. The CDR3 totals 12 residues. V shed 4 bases and J shed 5 bases, with 8 bases lying between them. Looked up from germline, CDR1 is LNHDA and CDR2 is SQIVND (reference sequence).

This clone is a singleton in its sample. V and J are TRBV18 and TRBJ2-5; 10 bases are shared with TRBD2. This CDR3 region has 14 residues. Germline V CDR1 and CDR2: KGHSH, LQKENI. The V gene end was trimmed by 6 bases and the J gene end by 4 bases; junction bases not matched to a gene: 5. CDR3 region: CASSPTSGIETQYF. The CDR3 DNA reads as TGTGCCAGCTCCCCAACTAGCGGGATAGAGACCCAGTACTTC.

Concerning this clone itself: The sample carries other DNA sequences with the same CDR3. The chain carries TRBV5-1 and TRBJ1-1, with D possibly matching TRBD1 (5 bases). Between the trimmed V and J ends, which lost 4 bases and 2 bases, there was a span of 9 bases. Germline loops: CDR1 SGHRS, CDR2 YFSETQ. The CDR3 covers 13 residues. The CDR3 region is CASSPGPNTEAFF. The DNA for the CDR3 is TGCGCCAGCAGCCCGGGACCTAACACTGAAGCTTTCTTT.

The chain is built from TRBV9 and TRBJ2-2; D gene unclear. The CDR3 consists of 16 residues. V was shortened by 0 bases and J by 5 bases, with 14 bases between the two germline ends. Per the germline V gene, CDR1 is SGDLS and CDR2 is YYNGEE. The CDR3: CASSVDPLSVTGELFF. The DNA for the CDR3 is TGTGCCAGCAGCGTAGACCCCCTGAGTGTAACCGGGGAGCTGTTTTTT.

V usage is TRBV5-1 and J usage is TRBJ1-2; 8 positions match TRBD1. CDR3 size: 16 residues. Germline trimming cut 7 bases from V and 0 bases from J; bases unmatched to any gene: 11. Germline CDR1 reads SGHRS; CDR2 reads YFSETQ. The CDR3 sequence: CASSRLVQGANYGYTF. CDR3 DNA: TGCGCCAGCTCGAGACTCGTACAGGGGGCTAACTATGGCTACACCTTC.

The chain recombines TRBV28 with TRBJ2-1; no clear D. V was cut by 7 bases and J by 6 bases, with 19 bases left in between. The CDR3 runs to 15 residues. CDR1 is MDHEN and CDR2 is SYDVKM in the germline V gene. CDR3 in amino acids: CASNRKAPLRNEQFF. DNA of the CDR3: TGTGCCAGCAACCGAAAGGCACCCCTCCGCAATGAGCAGTTCTTC.

V gene TRBV25-1 combines with J gene TRBJ1-2; D uncertain. Germline assignment: CDR1 MGHDK and CDR2 SYGVNS. Trimming left V 1 base short and J 2 bases short, with 5 bases between. The CDR3 extends over 13 amino acids. Written as DNA, the CDR3 is TGTGCCAGCAGTGAATTCTTCAACTATGGCTACACCTTC. Translation gives CASSEFFNYGYTF.

The rearrangement links TRBV5-5 to TRBJ2-7; 10 positions agree with TRBD2. This CDR3 is built from 15 residues. V was pared by 2 bases and J by 2 bases, with 4 bases of the junction left unmatched. Germline CDR1 SGHKS, CDR2 YYEKEE (reference sequence). The CDR3 is CASSFEGLAPYEQYF. The CDR3 DNA is TGTGCCAGCAGCTTCGAGGGACTAGCGCCCTACGAGCAGTACTTC.

V gene TRBV27 combines with J gene TRBJ1-5; D remains unclear. V lost 6 bases and J 0 bases, leaving 24 bases between the germline ends. Germline CDR1 reads MNHEY; CDR2 reads SMNVEV (reference sequence). CDR3 length equals 19 residues. CDR3 region: CASRGLRGSPLNSNQPQHF. CDR3 nucleotide sequence: TGTGCCAGCAGGGGATTACGCGGGTCCCCCTTAAATAGCAATCAGCCCCAGCATTTT.

On this clone itself: Other nucleotide sequences from this sample produce the same CDR3. The chain is built from TRBV28 and TRBJ2-5, with 11 bases lining up with TRBD2. The CDR3 runs 15 residues. Germline CDR1 is MDHEN and CDR2 is SYDVKM. Germline trimming cut 5 bases from V and 2 bases from J; bases unmatched to any gene: 4. The CDR3 sequence is CASSLGTSGQETQYF. In DNA, the CDR3 is TGTGCCAGCAGTCTCGGGACTAGCGGACAAGAGACCCAGTACTTC. Full variable domain (remainder filled in from reference TRBV28 and TRBJ2-5): DVKVTQSSRYLVKRTGEKVFLECVQDMDHENMFWYRQDPGLGLRLIYFSYDVKMKEKGDIPEGYSVSREKKERFSLILESASTNQTSMYLCASSLGTSGQETQYFGPGTRLLVL.

This chain connects TRBV27 to TRBJ2-7; 11 nucleotides agree with TRBD2. V shed 4 bases, J shed 4 bases, and the junction held 6 bases outside the gene matches. CDR1 MNHEY and CDR2 SMNVEV come from the germline V gene (reference sequence). There are 15 residues in the CDR3. The CDR3 region is CASSSPTSGAYEQYF. The CDR3 DNA is TGTGCCAGCAGTTCGCCGACTAGCGGGGCTTACGAGCAGTACTTC.

The chain employs TRBV28 and TRBJ2-7; D may be TRBD1 or TRBD2 (5 bases each). The CDR3 extends over 13 amino acids. CDR1 is MDHEN and CDR2 is SYDVKM in the germline V gene. The V end was cut by 6 bases, the J end by 3 bases, with 12 bases between. CDR3 region: CASSGTGSYEQYF. CDR3 sequence (DNA): TGTGCCAGCAGCGGGACGGGTAGCTACGAGCAGTACTTC.

This clone was counted once. The chain uses TRBV29-1 and TRBJ2-7; no firm D call. Trimming left V 4 bases short and J 7 bases short, with 8 bases between. The CDR3 totals 10 residues. Germline CDR1 reads SQVTM; CDR2 reads ANQGSEA. The CDR3 nucleotides are TGCAGCGTTGGCGTCAGGGAGCAGTACTTC. This codes for CSVGVREQYF.

The chain carries TRBV7-9 and TRBJ2-3, with D perhaps being TRBD1 or TRBD2 (5 bases each). The CDR3 spans 16 residues. CDR1 and CDR2 from the germline V gene are SEHNR and FQNEAQ (reference sequence). V dropped 1 base and J dropped 8 bases, with 19 bases sitting between them. The CDR3 DNA is TGTGCCAGCAGCTTAGTAGACCGAGGGGCTCGAGGTACGCAGTATTTT. This sequence encodes CASSLVDRGARGTQYF.

The rearrangement joins TRBV5-4 to TRBJ2-5; no definite D call. There are 15 residues in the CDR3. CDR1 SGHNT and CDR2 YYREEE come from the germline V gene (reference sequence). V lost 0 bases and J lost 0, with 9 bases in between. CDR3 amino acids: CASSLGSRYQETQYF. The CDR3 bases are TGTGCCAGCAGCTTGGGATCCAGGTACCAAGAGACCCAGTACTTC.

The chain links TRBV6-5 to TRBJ1-2, with D possibly being TRBD1 (6 bases). Germline V gene sequence: CDR1 MNHEY, CDR2 SVGAGI. Trimming shortened V by 0 bases and J by 5 bases, and 16 bases separated the two germline ends. The CDR3 loop spans 16 amino acids. CDR3 protein: CASSYSAQGKGYGYTF. CDR3 nucleotides: TGTGCCAGCAGTTACTCGGCGCAGGGGAAGGGTTATGGCTACACCTTC.

The chain recombines TRBV18 with TRBJ2-1; D gene uncertain. Trimming removed 5 bases at V and 8 bases at J, with 13 bases between. The CDR3 extends over 13 amino acids. Germline CDR1 is KGHSH and CDR2 is LQKENI. In DNA form, the CDR3 reads TGTGCCAGCTCATTCTCCGGACCCGATGAGCAGTTCTTC. Its protein product is CASSFSGPDEQFF.

The chain links TRBV5-1 to TRBJ2-2; D possibly corresponds to TRBD2 (6 bases). V was shortened by 0 bases and J by 2 bases, with 11 bases between the two germline ends. Germline V gene lookup returns CDR1 SGHRS and CDR2 YFSETQ. The CDR3 contains 16 residues. The CDR3 DNA sequence: TGCGCCAGCAGCTTGGTCGGGAGCCAAAACACCGGGGAGCTGTTTTTT. Its protein is CASSLVGSQNTGELFF.

This clone showed up just a few times. The chain is built from TRBV5-1 and TRBJ1-2; D gene uncertain. The V end was cut by 2 bases, the J end by 2 bases, with 10 bases between. Germline CDR1 reads SGHRS; CDR2 reads YFSETQ. The CDR3 extends over 14 amino acids. CDR3 amino acids: CASSLGSNNYGYTF. The DNA of the CDR3 is TGCGCCAGCAGCTTAGGCAGCAACAACTATGGCTACACCTTC.

This chain links TRBV4-1 with TRBJ2-3; tentatively, D is TRBD1 (5 bases). Germline-derived CDR1 and CDR2 are MGHRA and YSYEKL. Trimming took 0 bases from V and 2 from J, leaving 12 bases between them. The CDR3 totals 16 residues. CDR3 in amino acids: CASSQDGQGNTDTQYF. CDR3 nucleotide sequence: TGCGCCAGCAGCCAAGACGGGCAGGGAAACACAGATACGCAGTATTTT.

This sequence joins TRBV7-2 and TRBJ1-5, with no clear D. Germline V gene lookup returns CDR1 SGHTA and CDR2 FQGNSA. Trimming took 1 base from V and 0 from J, leaving 7 bases between them. The CDR3 spans 15 residues. The CDR3 here is CASSLGFYSNQPQHF. The CDR3 DNA sequence: TGTGCCAGCAGCTTAGGATTCTATAGCAATCAGCCCCAGCATTTT.